A single T cell receptor beta chain is shown here with its context. The germline V gene encodes CDR1 KGHDR and CDR2 SFDVKD. Losses at the gene ends were 5 bases for V and 0 bases for J; bases not matched to a gene: 6. The CDR3 loop spans 16 amino acids. The data were obtained in a study of blood T cells in healthy people across ages. Then a second PCR, running roughly 7 to 12 cycles, was carried out with a sample-barcoded 5' primer and a J-beta primer mix. TCRdb re-called the 5' RACE reads through MiXCR, storing one row per CDR3 protein. The sample holds 1.8 million or so distinct CDR3 sequences, approximately 40% seen once.

The chain has TRBV24-1 and TRBJ1-5, with 7 nucleotides matching TRBD1. The sequencing input was blood. The TCR sequence derives from a human donor in good health. The CDR3 reads CATSGGTAYSNQPQHF. For the CDR3, the DNA is TGTGCCACCAGTGGAGGGACAGCTTATAGCAATCAGCCCCAGCATTTT.